This TCR beta chain is drawn from a study of T-cell memory formation after mild COVID-19. Study summary: The TCR clusters were mostly specific to one donor. Broader study findings: Shrinking CD4+ clones were chiefly CM and EM; CD8+ ones were chiefly EMRA. Later expanders leaned CD4+, whereas day 15 to 85 contracting clones were balanced CD4/CD8. Second-wave clones that peaked on day 37 lacked confirmed SARS-CoV-2 specificity.

The V gene's germline CDR1 is SGHTA and CDR2 FQGNSA. The length of the CDR3 is 13 residues. The V gene lost 1 base and the J gene lost 7 bases, with 10 bases spanning the gap. Each CDR3 protein is one row after TCRdb ran MiXCR on the 5' RACE reads. The sample yields more than 300,000 distinct CDR3 sequences, approximately 14% seen once. For this clonotype: No antigen is known for it.

The chain links TRBV7-2 to TRBJ2-5, with D perhaps TRBD1 (6 bases). The source of this sequence is a man aged 18-30 years who had mild COVID-19 (a few samples of this study predate the infection). Cell type and time point are not known. Sequencing was done on a sample of PBMCs or a T cell subset sorted from them (not recorded which). CDR3: CASSLDLGGTQYF. CDR3 in DNA: TGTGCCAGCAGCTTAGACCTAGGGGGGACCCAGTACTTC.